This T cell receptor (beta chain) came from a study of blood T cell repertoires in COVID-19. V was clipped by 4 bases and J by 4 bases; unmatched bases: 6. Germline V gene sequence: CDR1 SGDLS, CDR2 YYNGEE. The CDR3 has 15 residues. The repertoire was sequenced with immunoSEQ multiplex PCR; TCRdb's copy has only in-frame clones and lacks some. This repertoire shows around 240,000 clones, around 85% found once; its top ten account for around 2%. Sequencing was performed on PBMCs or T cells enriched from blood (not recorded which). The TCR was taken from a woman aged 45-65 years who had recovered from COVID-19. The genes are TRBV9 and TRBJ1-3; TRBD1 aligns across 9 bases. In DNA form, the CDR3 reads TGTGCCAGCAGCCCGGGACAGGGAACCGGAAACACCATATATTTT. Translating it yields CASSPGQGTGNTIYF.